The 30 T cell receptor beta chains presented below share a single source sample, sequenced in a study of blood T cells in healthy people across ages. A second PCR, run for about 7 to 11 cycles, used a sample-barcoded 5' primer plus a J-beta primer mix. TCRdb reprocessed the 5' RACE reads with MiXCR, giving one entry per CDR3 protein. The repertoire consists of 550,000 to 750,000 distinct CDR3 sequences, with roughly 21% occurring once and the leading ten covering under 4%. Sequenced material: blood. The receptors were gathered from an older man in good health.

This clonotype has ten or more counts. V gene TRBV3-2 combines with J gene TRBJ2-1. TRBV3-2 is recorded as a pseudogene. This CDR3 region has 13 residues. DNA for the CDR3: TGTGCCAGCAGCCAAGTTGCGGCACATGAGCAGTTCTTC. It specifies CASSQVAAHEQFF.

This clonotype showed up many times. The chain couples TRBV7-9 to TRBJ2-3; D uncertain. The CDR3 extends over 12 amino acids. The germline CDR1 and CDR2 sequences are SEHNR and FQNEAQ (reference sequence). Trimming took 5 bases from V and 7 from J, leaving 10 bases between them. The CDR3 is CASSDQVYTQYF. The CDR3 DNA sequence: TGTGCCAGCAGCGACCAGGTTTATACGCAGTATTTT.

The rearrangement uses TRBV20-1 and TRBJ2-3, with D possibly being TRBD1 (5 bases). From germline, CDR1 is DFQATT and CDR2 SNEGSKA (reference sequence). The V end lost 1 base, the J end lost 3 bases, and 11 bases lay between the germline ends. This CDR3 has 14 residues. The CDR3 loop is CSARGFPGTDTQYF. For the CDR3, the DNA is TGCAGTGCTAGAGGGTTCCCAGGGACAGATACGCAGTATTTT.

The chain employs TRBV20-1 and TRBJ2-7; a possible D gene is TRBD2 (5 bases). Germline V gene lookup returns CDR1 DFQATT and CDR2 SNEGSKA (reference sequence). The germline V and J ends were trimmed by 7 bases and 3 bases, with 13 bases remaining between them. This CDR3 region has 12 residues. The CDR3 DNA follows: TGCAGTGTGGAACGGGAATACTACGAGCAGTACTTC. It encodes CSVEREYYEQYF.

The rearrangement joins TRBV5-1 to TRBJ1-2; 8 bases are a match to TRBD1. J was trimmed by 4 bases and V by 0 bases; bases with no gene match: 8. Per germline, CDR1 SGHRS and CDR2 YFSETQ. CDR3 length: 16 amino acids. In nucleotides, the CDR3 is TGCGCCAGCAGCTTGGACCCGGGACAGGCCGTCTATGGCTACACCTTC. The encoded protein is CASSLDPGQAVYGYTF. The whole variable domain, filled in from reference TRBV5-1 and TRBJ1-2, reads KAGVTQTPRYLIKTRGQQVTLSCSPISGHRSVSWYQQTPGQGLQFLFEYFSETQRNKGNFPGRFSGRQFSNSRSEMNVSTLELGDSALYLCASSLDPGQAVYGYTFGSGTRLTVV.

V and J are TRBV6-5 and TRBJ2-5; no firm D call. The CDR3 sequence is 15 residues long. From germline, CDR1 is MNHEY and CDR2 SVGAGI. V lost 0 bases, J lost 1 base, and 9 bases lay in between. The CDR3 protein is CASSYSPGSQETQYF. DNA of the CDR3: TGTGCCAGCAGTTACTCACCAGGCAGCCAAGAGACCCAGTACTTC.

The CDR3 loop is CASSEGASRLELFF. The CDR3 nucleotides are TGTGCCAGCAGTGAGGGGGCGTCGAGACTTGAGCTGTTTTTT. The V and J genes are TRBV25-1 and TRBJ1-4, with D possibly matching TRBD1 (6 bases). This CDR3 contains 14 residues. V was cut by 3 bases and J by 14 bases, with 19 bases left in between. The germline gives CDR1 MGHDK, CDR2 SYGVNS. Together with reference TRBV25-1 and TRBJ1-4, the CDR3 gives the full variable domain: EADIYQTPRYLVIGTGKKITLECSQTMGHDKMYWYQQDPGMELHLIHYSYGVNSTEKGDLSSESTVSRIRTEHFPLTLESARPSHTSQYLCASSEGASRLELFFGSGTQLSVL.

The J gene is TRBJ1-2, the V gene TRBV6-5, with 7 positions matching TRBD1. Germline-derived CDR1 and CDR2 are MNHEY and SVGAGI. The CDR3 contains 13 residues. The J segment lost 6 bases and the V segment lost 6 bases, leaving 7 bases of the junction unmatched. The CDR3 nucleotides are TGTGCCAGCAGCACGACAGGGTTGGATGGCTACACCTTC. Protein product: CASSTTGLDGYTF.

This clonotype was seen only a few times. CDR3: CASSPGGHYTGELFF. CDR3 sequence (DNA): TGTGCCAGCAGCCCCGGGGGGCACTACACCGGGGAGCTGTTTTTT. This rearrangement joins TRBV11-2 to TRBJ2-2; the D gene is possibly TRBD2 (7 bases). Germline CDR1 reads SGHAT; CDR2 reads FQNNGV. This CDR3 region has 15 residues. Trimming left V 5 bases short and J 3 bases short, with 13 bases between.

This clonotype was recorded a few times. This chain links TRBV5-1 with TRBJ2-7; TRBD2 matches at 9 bases. Trimming took 4 bases from V and 3 from J; bases not matched to a gene: 8. Per the germline V gene, CDR1 is SGHRS and CDR2 is YFSETQ. The CDR3 runs 15 residues. CDR3 in amino acids: CASSPLTSGFYEQYF. The CDR3 region has the DNA TGCGCCAGCAGCCCATTGACTAGCGGATTCTACGAGCAGTACTTC.

V usage is TRBV6-2 or TRBV6-3 and J usage is TRBJ2-7; TRBD1 agrees at 11 bases. The J segment lost 1 base and the V segment lost 2 bases, leaving 7 bases of the junction unmatched. Germline values: CDR1 MNHEY, CDR2 SVGEGT. The length of the CDR3 is 17 residues. The CDR3 nucleotides are TGTGCCAGCAGTTACGACGTGGGACAGGGGGAATCCTACGAGCAGTACTTC. Translating gives CASSYDVGQGESYEQYF.

The genes are TRBV29-1 and TRBJ2-1, with D uncertain. V gave up 1 base and J gave up 5 bases, with 15 bases separating them. This CDR3 is built from 15 residues. Germline values: CDR1 SQVTM, CDR2 ANQGSEA. CDR3 nucleotide sequence: TGCAGCGTTGAAGGCCTAGATTATGAGGACAATGAGCAGTTCTTC. It codes for CSVEGLDYEDNEQFF.

The chain links TRBV7-9 to TRBJ2-1; 13 nucleotides align to TRBD2. Germline-derived CDR1 and CDR2 are SEHNR and FQNEAQ (reference sequence). CDR3 length: 15 amino acids. Trimming at V came to 5 bases and at J to 8 bases, leaving 6 bases not matched to a gene. DNA of the CDR3: TGTGCCAGCAGCATACTAGCGGGAGGGAGGGATGAGCAGTTCTTC. This translates into CASSILAGGRDEQFF.

This chain uses TRBV20-1 with TRBJ2-7, with D perhaps matching TRBD1 (7 bases). Germline-derived CDR1 and CDR2 are DFQATT and SNEGSKA (reference sequence). This CDR3 is built from 13 residues. V lost 5 bases, J lost 3 bases, and 14 bases lay in between. CDR3 bases: TGCAGTGCTCGTGGCAGGGGGGACTACGAGCAGTACTTC. Amino acids: CSARGRGDYEQYF.

This clonotype was recorded at least ten times. V gene TRBV4-1 combines with J gene TRBJ2-1; the D is unclear. Germline CDR1 reads MGHRA; CDR2 reads YSYEKL. The CDR3 is made up of 14 amino acids. Trimming took 5 bases from V and 5 from J, leaving 13 bases between them. The CDR3 reads CASSLTFFDNEQFF. In DNA form, the CDR3 reads TGCGCCAGCAGCTTGACATTCTTCGACAATGAGCAGTTCTTC.

The V gene is TRBV28, the J gene TRBJ1-5; maybe TRBD1 (6 bases). Germline V gene sequence: CDR1 MDHEN, CDR2 SYDVKM. Trimming removed 10 bases at V and 8 bases at J, with 18 bases between. The CDR3 extends over 13 amino acids. Written as DNA, the CDR3 is TGTGCCACTCATGAGGCTCAGGGGAAGCCCCAGCATTTT. Encoded protein: CATHEAQGKPQHF. The full variable domain, rest sourced from reference TRBV28 and TRBJ1-5, is DVKVTQSSRYLVKRTGEKVFLECVQDMDHENMFWYRQDPGLGLRLIYFSYDVKMKEKGDIPEGYSVSREKKERFSLILESASTNQTSMYLCATHEAQGKPQHFGDGTRLSIL.

The chain employs TRBV11-2 and TRBJ1-2; TRBD1 is a possible D gene (5 bases). The germline CDR1 and CDR2 sequences are SGHAT and FQNNGV. The CDR3 totals 12 residues. Trimming removed 0 bases from V and 7 bases from J, with 6 bases in between. The CDR3 reads CASSLDGAGYTF. The CDR3 DNA reads as TGTGCCAGCAGCTTAGATGGGGCTGGCTACACCTTC.

This chain joins TRBV12-3 or TRBV12-4 and TRBJ2-5, with D tentatively TRBD2 (5 bases). TRBJ2-1 matches the DNA end more closely, so the J call is doubtful. The length of the CDR3 is 14 residues. CDR3: CASSEGVSYNEQFF. The CDR3 DNA reads as TGTGCCAGCAGTGAGGGCGTATCGTACAATGAGCAGTTCTTC.

This clonotype was counted a few times. The missing conserved phenylalanine or tryptophan at the end of this CDR3 makes a read error likely. This chain connects TRBV29-1 to TRBJ2-5, with 7 bases aligning to TRBD2. The last part of the DNA fits TRBJ2-1 better; the J call may be wrong. The CDR3 length is 16 residues. Germline assignment: CDR1 SQVTM and CDR2 ANQGSEA. CDR3 region: CSVESSGGLSYNEQFS. The CDR3 region has the DNA TGCAGCGTTGAATCGTCGGGAGGCCTCTCCTACAATGAGCAGTTCTCC.

CDR3 protein: CASSSRNTEAFF. The DNA of the CDR3 is TGTGCCAGCAGTTCAAGGAACACTGAAGCTTTCTTT. The chain uses TRBV27 and TRBJ1-1; D is undetermined. Germline V gives CDR1 MNHEY, CDR2 SMNVEV (reference sequence). V lost 4 bases and J 1 base, leaving 4 bases between the germline ends. This CDR3 is 12 amino acids long.

This clonotype showed up just a few times. The gene calls are TRBV5-1 and TRBJ1-5; D not resolved. Germline V gene data show CDR1 as SGHRS and CDR2 as YFSETQ. With 5 bases removed from V and 0 bases from J, the gap between germline ends came to 9 bases. CDR3 length: 14 amino acids. CDR3 DNA: TGCGCCAGCAGGCCGGATTATAGCAATCAGCCCCAGCATTTT. Amino acids: CASRPDYSNQPQHF.

This clonotype was found a few times. The J gene is TRBJ1-1, the V gene TRBV5-1; perhaps TRBD1 as D (6 bases). V was shortened by 4 bases and J by 7 bases, with 17 bases between the two germline ends. This CDR3 contains 14 residues. Germline V gene data show CDR1 as SGHRS and CDR2 as YFSETQ. CDR3 in amino acids: CASSGEGGIGEAFF. CDR3 nucleotide sequence: TGCGCCAGCAGCGGGGAGGGGGGAATAGGTGAAGCTTTCTTT.

This clonotype was seen a handful of times. This chain uses TRBV19 with TRBJ2-7, with D perhaps TRBD1 (5 bases). The CDR3 runs to 16 residues. Germline V CDR1 and CDR2: LNHDA, SQIVND (reference sequence). V lost 5 bases and J lost 9, with 26 bases in between. The CDR3: CASSLTGTTTVHGQYF. CDR3 coding DNA: TGTGCCAGTAGTCTTACAGGAACCACCACCGTTCACGGGCAGTACTTC.

This sequence joins TRBV29-1 and TRBJ2-5; 12 bases align to TRBD2. Germline V gives CDR1 SQVTM, CDR2 ANQGSEA. There are 17 residues in the CDR3. V was clipped by 1 base and J by 0 bases; unmatched bases: 6. The CDR3 protein is CSVEGLAGGSYQETQYF. CDR3 nucleotides: TGCAGCGTTGAAGGCCTAGCGGGAGGGTCGTACCAAGAGACCCAGTACTTC. The full variable domain, completed using reference TRBV29-1 and TRBJ2-5, is SAVISQKPSRDICQRGTSLTIQCQVDSQVTMMFWYRQQPGQSLTLIATANQGSEATYESGFVIDKFPISRPNLTFSTLTVSNMSPEDSSIYLCSVEGLAGGSYQETQYFGPGTRLLVL.

This clonotype was counted at least ten times. The rearrangement links TRBV9 to TRBJ2-5; 8 bases fit TRBD2. The CDR3 is 15 amino acids. With V trimmed by 3 bases and J by 3 bases, 7 bases remained unmatched. CDR1 is SGDLS and CDR2 is YYNGEE in the germline V gene. The CDR3 loop reads CASSASGTRKETQYF. The CDR3, as DNA: TGTGCCAGCAGCGCATCCGGGACTAGAAAAGAGACCCAGTACTTC. The entire variable domain, with the rest obtained from reference TRBV9 and TRBJ2-5, is as follows: DSGVTQTPKHLITATGQRVTLRCSPRSGDLSVYWYQQSLDQGLQFLIQYYNGEERAKGNILERFSAQQFPDLHSELNLSSLELGDSALYFCASSASGTRKETQYFGPGTRLLVL.

This clonotype was counted only a few times. The chain uses TRBV6-6 and TRBJ2-1, with TRBD2 matching 11 bases. This CDR3 contains 15 residues. The V gene end was trimmed by 7 bases and the J gene end by 1 base; junction bases not matched to a gene: 3. Germline CDR1 and CDR2: MNHNY and SVGAGI (reference sequence). In DNA, the CDR3 is TGTGCCAGCAAGGGACTAGCGGCTTCCTACAATGAGCAGTTCTTC. Translation gives CASKGLAASYNEQFF.

In this sample, this clonotype turned up a few times. The V and J genes are TRBV6-6 and TRBJ2-7, with 11 bases identical to TRBD1. CDR1 is MNHNY and CDR2 is SVGAGI in the germline V gene (reference sequence). With 4 bases clipped from V and 3 bases from J, the junction kept 5 bases outside the gene matches. This CDR3 region has 15 residues. CDR3 residues: CASSWPGQGVYEQYF. DNA for the CDR3: TGTGCCAGCAGTTGGCCGGGACAGGGGGTCTACGAGCAGTACTTC.

Regarding this clonotype: The germline gene is not matched at one end of the junction; a read error may be the cause. V is TRBV3-1 and J is TRBJ2-1; 10 nucleotides align to TRBD2. Looked up from germline, CDR1 is LGHDT and CDR2 is YNNKEL (reference sequence). CDR3 length equals 16 residues. The CDR3 DNA follows: TGTGCCAGCAGCCACCTTACTAGCGGGACCTACAATGAGCAGCTCTTC. It translates to CASSHLTSGTYNEQLF.

This clonotype was detected only a few times. This rearrangement joins TRBV6-2 or TRBV6-3 to TRBJ2-1; D uncertain. The CDR3 sequence is 13 residues long. V was clipped by 6 bases and J by 3 bases, with 9 bases between them. Germline-derived CDR1 and CDR2 are MNHEY and SVGEGT. The CDR3 DNA follows: TGTGCCAGCAGCCCAGGCATCTACAATGAGCAGTTCTTC. Its translation is CASSPGIYNEQFF.

About this clonotype itself: At one boundary the junction diverges from the germline segment, which might be a read error. The V and J genes are TRBV20-1 and TRBJ2-5; 7 bases match TRBD2. TRBJ2-7 matches the DNA end more closely, so the J call is doubtful. Germline V CDR1 and CDR2: DFQATT, SNEGSKA (reference sequence). CDR3 length: 14 amino acids. CDR3: CGASGGRVSYEQYF. The CDR3 nucleotides read TGCGGTGCTAGTGGGGGGAGGGTCAGCTACGAGCAGTACTTC.